The T cell receptor beta chain described here comes from a study of a mutant IDH1 vaccine in newly diagnosed glioma. Study overall: Vaccines began 4-6 weeks after radiotherapy alone, or with temozolomide cycles. Therapy received beforehand was radiotherapy, temozolomide, or both, with most patients given both.

Study findings and constraints: Top peripheral T cell clonotype shifts appeared unrelated to pseudoprogression.

Regarding time point: week 11, during vaccination. Every vaccination contained 300 ug of the mutant IDH1 20-mer peptide and was paired with topical imiquimod. Each donor presented with a new WHO grade 3 or 4 astrocytoma that tested IDH1-mutant and showed ATRX loss. CDR1 is SGHTA and CDR2 is FQGNSA in the germline V gene. The CDR3 contains 18 residues. V gave up 5 bases and J gave up 0 bases, with 17 bases separating them. As for this clone: The target antigen is unknown.

Libraries were prepared by immunoSEQ multiplex PCR; TCRdb keeps only in-frame clonotypes and omits some of them. There are about 40,000 clones in the sample; less than 90% occur only once, and roughly 2% lies in the top ten. Source: PBMCs, taken from a glioma patient whose treatment included an IDH1 peptide vaccine. This sequence joins TRBV7-2 and TRBJ2-6, with D possibly being TRBD1 or TRBD2 (5 bases each). This clonotype originated in a man aged 35-49 years with glioma. This chain's CDR3 is CASSLGTLTRSGANVLTF. The CDR3 DNA follows: TGTGCCAGCAGCCTCGGGACCCTCACCCGCTCTGGGGCCAACGTCCTGACTTTC.